Below, 28 T cell receptor beta chains from the same sample are listed, as sequenced in a study of blood T cell repertoires in COVID-19. TCRdb's copy holds only in-frame clones and misses some; the assay was immunoSEQ multiplex PCR. This table holds about 47,000 clones, 75% to 85% found once. Sequencing was done on a sample of peripheral blood. The receptors derive from a human donor with acute or convalescent COVID-19. The donor label of this sample is uncertain.

The V and J genes are TRBV6-2 or TRBV6-3 and TRBJ2-5; 8 bases agree with TRBD1. This CDR3 region has 15 residues. Germline values: CDR1 MNHEY, CDR2 SVGEGT. V gave up 6 bases and J gave up 5 bases; unmatched junction bases: 11. The CDR3: CASSSGQGGYETQYF. The DNA of the CDR3 is TGTGCCAGCAGCTCTGGACAGGGTGGCTACGAGACCCAGTACTTC.

The chain is built from TRBV28 and TRBJ2-3; 10 nucleotides line up with TRBD2. The CDR3 contains 15 residues. Germline-derived CDR1 and CDR2 are MDHEN and SYDVKM. The trim removed 6 bases at V and 8 bases at J, leaving 11 bases unmatched. The CDR3 DNA sequence: TGTGCCAGCAGCCGACTTAGCGGGGGGCCGAGTACGCAGTATTTT. This encodes CASSRLSGGPSTQYF.

This clone was counted once. The CDR3 here is CASSPQEPWAAFF. For the CDR3, the DNA is TGTGCCAGCAGTCCACAGGAACCCTGGGCAGCTTTCTTT. The chain links TRBV27 to TRBJ1-1; weak D call: TRBD1 (5 bases). V shed 5 bases and J shed 10 bases, with 17 bases lying between them. Germline CDR1 and CDR2: MNHEY and SMNVEV (reference sequence). This CDR3 spans 13 amino acids.

The chain has TRBV5-4 and TRBJ2-3, with 7 nucleotides matching TRBD1. CDR3 length: 14 amino acids. CDR1 and CDR2 (germline): SGHNT, YYREEE (reference sequence). V lost 4 bases and J lost 4; bases outside the gene matches: 6. CDR3 residues: CASSDRQGADTQYF. DNA of the CDR3: TGTGCCAGCAGCGACAGACAGGGCGCAGATACGCAGTATTTT.

The chain joins TRBV5-1 to TRBJ1-2; 10 nucleotides line up with TRBD1. Trimming removed 4 bases from V and 3 bases from J; junction bases left unmatched: 6. In germline, CDR1 is SGHRS, CDR2 YFSETQ. This CDR3 contains 15 residues. CDR3 bases: TGCGCCAGCAGCAAACGACAGGGGGCACACTATGGCTACACCTTC. It translates to CASSKRQGAHYGYTF.

This sequence joins TRBV14 and TRBJ1-4; tentative D call: TRBD1 (6 bases). The CDR3 loop spans 14 amino acids. V lost 3 bases and J lost 6, with 11 bases in between. Germline V lookup: CDR1 SGHDN, CDR2 FVKESK. The DNA for the CDR3 is TGTGCCAGCAGCCATAAGAACAGGGATGAAAAACTGTTTTTT. Translated, it gives CASSHKNRDEKLFF.

This clone was seen more than once but under ten times. The chain carries TRBV7-9 and TRBJ1-3; D ambiguous. This CDR3 contains 14 residues. CDR1 is SEHNR, CDR2 FQNEAQ, per germline (reference sequence). Deletions cut 1 base from V and 9 bases from J, with 13 bases between. The CDR3 DNA follows: TGTGCCAGCAGCTTAGGGGCAGAGTACAGCACCATATATTTT. Translation: CASSLGAEYSTIYF.

The chain has TRBV14 and TRBJ1-6; 7 positions agree with TRBD1. Germline V gene sequence: CDR1 SGHDN, CDR2 FVKESK. There are 14 residues in the CDR3. Trimming removed 1 base from V and 10 bases from J; junction bases left unmatched: 4. The CDR3, as DNA: TGTGCCAGCAGCCAAGCACAGGGGTTATCACCCCTCCACTTT. Protein sequence: CASSQAQGLSPLHF.

Comments on this clone: The sample carries other DNA sequences with the same CDR3. The gene calls are TRBV5-1 and TRBJ2-1; 9 bases line up with TRBD1. V was clipped by 2 bases and J by 7 bases; unmatched bases: 1. The CDR3 covers 13 residues. Germline V gene data show CDR1 as SGHRS and CDR2 as YFSETQ. The CDR3: CASSLQGANEQFF. The CDR3, as DNA: TGCGCCAGCAGCTTACAGGGGGCGAATGAGCAGTTCTTC.

The chain has TRBV28 and TRBJ1-4; D gene ambiguous. This CDR3 region has 13 residues. In germline, CDR1 is MDHEN, CDR2 SYDVKM. Trimming took off 7 bases at V and 7 bases at J, with 13 bases between the two ends. This CDR3 reads CASTLSQIEKLFF. The CDR3 DNA is TGTGCCAGCACCTTAAGTCAGATTGAAAAACTGTTTTTT.

The gene calls are TRBV4-3 and TRBJ1-4; weak D call: TRBD1 (5 bases). With 2 bases removed from V and 7 bases from J, the gap between germline ends came to 17 bases. CDR1 LGHNA and CDR2 YSLEER come from the germline V gene. The CDR3 consists of 16 residues. The CDR3 spells CASSQTPPGGGEKLFF. CDR3 DNA sequence: TGCGCCAGCAGCCAAACCCCGCCCGGGGGGGGTGAAAAACTGTTTTTT.

CDR3 DNA sequence: TGTGCCATCAGCGTCGACAACTCGGCTGGCTATGGCTACACCTTC. Its protein is CAISVDNSAGYGYTF. V gene TRBV10-3 combines with J gene TRBJ1-2; no firm D call. Trimming removed 6 bases at V and 4 bases at J, with 18 bases between. CDR3 length: 15 residues. Germline loops: CDR1 ENHRY, CDR2 SYGVKD.

This rearrangement joins TRBV21-1 to TRBJ1-6; the table's D call of TRBD1 was not tested on the DNA. TRBV21-1 is recorded as a pseudogene. The CDR3 has 14 amino acids. The CDR3: CASSKVPGNSPLHF. The DNA for the CDR3 is TGTGCCAGCAGCAAAGTTCCAGGGAATTCACCCCTCCACTTT.

This chain uses TRBV18 with TRBJ2-5; D perhaps matches TRBD1 (6 bases). Germline lookup yields CDR1 KGHSH and CDR2 LQKENI. The V end was cut by 4 bases, the J end by 2 bases, with 14 bases between. The CDR3 spans 15 residues. CDR3 amino acids: CASSLTGTPQETQYF. The CDR3 DNA sequence: TGTGCCAGCTCACTGACCGGGACACCACAAGAGACCCAGTACTTC.

The V call is TRBV27, the J call TRBJ2-5; 9 nucleotides line up with TRBD2. The CDR3 runs 15 residues. CDR1 is MNHEY and CDR2 is SMNVEV in the germline V gene (reference sequence). V lost 3 bases and J lost 2; bases outside the gene matches: 4. DNA of the CDR3: TGTGCCAGCAGTTTTGCGGGGGGGCCACAAGAGACCCAGTACTTC. This encodes CASSFAGGPQETQYF.

V and J are TRBV15 and TRBJ1-5; weak D call: TRBD1 (6 bases). CDR3 length: 15 amino acids. Germline V gene lookup returns CDR1 LNHNV and CDR2 YYDKDF (reference sequence). V lost 0 bases and J lost 4, with 10 bases in between. CDR3 protein: CATSREGGLNQPQHF. CDR3 sequence (DNA): TGTGCCACCAGCAGAGAGGGGGGGCTTAATCAGCCCCAGCATTTT.

This rearrangement joins TRBV21-1 to TRBJ1-5. TRBV21-1 is a pseudogene locus. The CDR3 is 16 residues long. CDR3 in DNA: TGTGCCAGCAGCAAAGATCTCGGGGGAAGCAATCAGCCCCAGCATTTT. The encoded protein is CASSKDLGGSNQPQHF.

The chain links TRBV27 to TRBJ2-3; D gene unclear. The CDR3 sequence is 12 residues long. The V gene's germline CDR1 is MNHEY and CDR2 SMNVEV (reference sequence). V dropped 6 bases and J dropped 6 bases, with 10 bases sitting between them. In nucleotides, the CDR3 is TGTGCCAGCAGAGATTACGGGGATACGCAGTATTTT. Translating it yields CASRDYGDTQYF.

J is TRBJ2-5 and V is TRBV27; 8 nucleotides line up with TRBD1. J was trimmed by 7 bases and V by 8 bases; bases with no gene match: 6. The CDR3 has 12 residues. Germline lookup yields CDR1 MNHEY and CDR2 SMNVEV (reference sequence). CDR3 region: CASAGTGGTQYF. The CDR3 coding sequence is TGTGCCAGCGCCGGGACAGGAGGGACCCAGTACTTC.

This sequence joins TRBV6-1 and TRBJ1-5; weak D call: TRBD1 (6 bases). V lost 2 bases to trimming and J lost 1 base, with 18 bases between them. This CDR3 region has 18 residues. Germline V gives CDR1 MNHNS, CDR2 SASEGT. The CDR3 loop reads CASSERGAGAGSNQPQHF. The DNA for the CDR3 is TGTGCCAGCAGTGAACGGGGAGCGGGGGCAGGAAGCAATCAGCCCCAGCATTTT.

The rearrangement links TRBV3-1 (or the pseudogene TRBV3-2) to TRBJ1-2, with a tentative D call TRBD1 (5 bases). The germline V gene has CDR1 LGHDT and CDR2 YNNKEL (reference sequence). V was cut by 0 bases and J by 2 bases, with 16 bases left in between. This CDR3 is 17 amino acids long. CDR3: CASSQDLPGAGNYGYTF. The CDR3 DNA reads as TGTGCCAGCAGCCAAGATCTCCCTGGAGCAGGGAACTATGGCTACACCTTC.

This rearrangement joins TRBV11-2 to TRBJ2-7; TRBD1 aligns across 8 bases. Trimming took 1 base from V and 2 from J; bases not matched to a gene: 4. This CDR3 comprises 15 residues. Germline lookup yields CDR1 SGHAT and CDR2 FQNNGV. CDR3: CASSLVQGATYEQYF. In nucleotides, the CDR3 is TGTGCCAGCAGCTTAGTTCAGGGGGCCACCTACGAGCAGTACTTC.

This chain uses TRBV6-5 with TRBJ2-3; perhaps TRBD1 as D (5 bases). Trimming left V 8 bases short and J 4 bases short, with 13 bases between. CDR1 is MNHEY, CDR2 SVGAGI, per germline. The CDR3 is made up of 13 amino acids. CDR3 protein: CASSARVSDTQYF. The CDR3 region has the DNA TGTGCCAGCTCGGCCAGGGTCTCAGATACGCAGTATTTT.

V usage is TRBV14 and J usage is TRBJ2-5; 8 bases match TRBD2. Germline V gene data show CDR1 as SGHDN and CDR2 as FVKESK. This CDR3 is 13 amino acids long. The trim removed 2 bases at V and 7 bases at J, leaving 3 bases unmatched. CDR3 protein: CASSQNLAGTQYF. CDR3 coding DNA: TGTGCCAGCAGCCAAAATCTAGCGGGGACCCAGTACTTC.

The chain employs TRBV3-1 (or the pseudogene TRBV3-2) and TRBJ2-1; TRBD1 matches at 11 bases. The germline CDR1 and CDR2 sequences are LGHDT and YNNKEL (reference sequence). The trim removed 4 bases at V and 7 bases at J, leaving 6 bases unmatched. CDR3 length: 15 amino acids. The CDR3 reads CASSPGTGGRNEQFF. The CDR3 DNA is TGTGCCAGCAGCCCAGGGACAGGGGGAAGGAATGAGCAGTTCTTC.

This clone was detected only once. This rearrangement joins TRBV6-2 or TRBV6-3 to TRBJ2-3; D possibly corresponds to TRBD2 (6 bases). Trimming cost V 5 bases and J 4 bases, with 25 bases left between them. This CDR3 is built from 18 residues. The V gene's germline CDR1 is MNHEY and CDR2 SVGEGT. CDR3 protein: CASSPTAFLTRGADTQYF. CDR3 bases: TGTGCCAGCAGTCCAACGGCTTTTTTGACTAGGGGCGCAGATACGCAGTATTTT.

The CDR3 reads CASNLALSSYEQYF. The CDR3 bases are TGTGCCAGCAATTTAGCGTTGAGCTCCTACGAGCAGTACTTC. This sequence joins TRBV6-5 and TRBJ2-7; tentative D call: TRBD2 (5 bases). V was shortened by 7 bases and J by 0 bases, with 13 bases between the two germline ends. Germline lookup yields CDR1 MNHEY and CDR2 SVGAGI. CDR3 length: 14 amino acids.

This rearrangement joins TRBV5-6 to TRBJ1-2, with D perhaps matching TRBD1 (6 bases). V lost 4 bases to trimming and J lost 4 bases, with 14 bases between them. CDR1 and CDR2 (germline): SGHDT, YYEEEE. The CDR3 is 14 amino acids. In nucleotides, the CDR3 is TGTGCCAGCAGCCTTACAGGGATCCGCTATGGCTACACCTTC. This codes for CASSLTGIRYGYTF.